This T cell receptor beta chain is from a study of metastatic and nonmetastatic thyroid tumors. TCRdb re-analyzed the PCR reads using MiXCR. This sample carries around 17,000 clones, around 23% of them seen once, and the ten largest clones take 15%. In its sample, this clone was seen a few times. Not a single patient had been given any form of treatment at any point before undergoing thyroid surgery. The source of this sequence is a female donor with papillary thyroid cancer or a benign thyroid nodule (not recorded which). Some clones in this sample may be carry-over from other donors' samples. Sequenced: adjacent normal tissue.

CDR3 region: CASSITSGAGELFF. The CDR3, as DNA: TGTGCCAGTAGTATTACTAGCGGGGCCGGGGAGCTGTTTTTT. The chain recombines TRBV19 with TRBJ2-2, with 10 bases lining up with TRBD2. CDR3 length equals 14 residues. V shed 3 bases and J 6 bases; nucleotides not matched to a gene: 1. Germline V gene data show CDR1 as LNHDA and CDR2 as SQIVND (reference sequence).